Following are 2 T cell receptor beta chains from one sample sequenced in a study of blood T cells in healthy people across ages. Alongside a J-beta primer mix, a sample-barcoded 5' primer served in a second PCR lasting about 7 to 11 cycles. TCRdb re-called the 5' RACE reads through MiXCR, storing one row per CDR3 protein. In the table there are approximately 690,000 distinct CDR3 sequences, around 38% of which are singletons. Sequencing was carried out using blood. The receptors were gathered from an elderly man in good health.

This clonotype occurred a few times. The V and J genes are TRBV5-6 and TRBJ1-4; maybe TRBD1 (5 bases). Germline V gene sequence: CDR1 SGHDT, CDR2 YYEEEE. The CDR3 has 15 amino acids. V lost 2 bases and J 9 bases, leaving 17 bases between the germline ends. The CDR3 DNA follows: TGTGCCAGCAGCTTACGGGGCGAGGGATTGCAAAAACTGTTTTTT. Translating gives CASSLRGEGLQKLFF.

The chain couples TRBV20-1 to TRBJ2-7, with D possibly TRBD1 on 5 matching bases. Deletions cut 0 bases from V and 6 bases from J, with 15 bases between. The V gene's germline CDR1 is DFQATT and CDR2 SNEGSKA (reference sequence). The CDR3 has 14 amino acids. The CDR3 region has the DNA TGCAGTGCTAGAGACGTAGGACAAACAAGCGAGCAGTACTTC. Protein product: CSARDVGQTSEQYF.